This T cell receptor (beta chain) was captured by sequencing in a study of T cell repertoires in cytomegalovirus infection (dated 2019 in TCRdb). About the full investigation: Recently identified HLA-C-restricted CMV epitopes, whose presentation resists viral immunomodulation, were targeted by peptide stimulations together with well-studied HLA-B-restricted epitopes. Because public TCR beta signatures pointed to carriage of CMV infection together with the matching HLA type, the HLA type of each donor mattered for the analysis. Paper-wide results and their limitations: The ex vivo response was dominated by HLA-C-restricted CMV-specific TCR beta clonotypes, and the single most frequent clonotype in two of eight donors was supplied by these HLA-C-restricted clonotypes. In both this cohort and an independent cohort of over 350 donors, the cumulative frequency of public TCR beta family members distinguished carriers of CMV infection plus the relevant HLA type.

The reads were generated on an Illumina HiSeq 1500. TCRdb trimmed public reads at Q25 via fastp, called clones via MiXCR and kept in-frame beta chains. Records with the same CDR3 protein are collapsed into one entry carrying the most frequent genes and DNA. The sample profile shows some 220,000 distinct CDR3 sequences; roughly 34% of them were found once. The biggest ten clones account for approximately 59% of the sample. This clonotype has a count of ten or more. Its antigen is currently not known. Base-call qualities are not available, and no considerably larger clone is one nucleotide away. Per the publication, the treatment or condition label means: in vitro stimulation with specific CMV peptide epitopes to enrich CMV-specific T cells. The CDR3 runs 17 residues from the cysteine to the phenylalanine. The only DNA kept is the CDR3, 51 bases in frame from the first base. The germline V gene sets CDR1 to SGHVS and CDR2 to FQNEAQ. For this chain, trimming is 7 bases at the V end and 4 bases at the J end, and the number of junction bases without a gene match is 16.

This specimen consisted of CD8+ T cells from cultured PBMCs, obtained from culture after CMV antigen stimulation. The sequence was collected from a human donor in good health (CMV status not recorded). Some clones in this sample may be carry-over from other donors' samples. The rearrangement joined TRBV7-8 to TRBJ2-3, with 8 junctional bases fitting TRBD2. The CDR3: CASNLARGGFSPDTQYF. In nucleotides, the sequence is TGTGCCAGCAATCTAGCCCGGGGGGGGTTTTCCCCAGATACGCAGTATTTT.